These 16 T cell receptor beta chains were all obtained from the same sample, sequenced in a study of blood T cell repertoires in COVID-19. Here immunoSEQ multiplex PCR was the method, and the copy in TCRdb shows in-frame clones only, minus some. The sample includes about 180,000 clones, approximately 85% of them seen just once. Sequencing was performed on PBMCs or T cells enriched from blood (not recorded which). These receptors were obtained from a man between 40 and 49 years old who had recovered from COVID-19.

There are many counts of this clone. V is TRBV28 and J is TRBJ2-3; D is uncertain. The CDR3 sequence is 16 residues long. V lost 4 bases, J lost 0 bases, and 14 bases lay in between. Germline CDR1 is MDHEN and CDR2 is SYDVKM. This chain's CDR3 is CASSSTHSTSTDTQYF. In DNA form, the CDR3 reads TGTGCCAGCAGTTCGACTCATAGCACGAGCACAGATACGCAGTATTTT.

This sequence joins TRBV9 and TRBJ2-2; D unresolved. CDR1 is SGDLS, CDR2 YYNGEE, per germline. Between the trimmed V and J ends, which lost 4 bases and 0 bases, there was a span of 7 bases. This CDR3 has 14 residues. This CDR3 is CASSQGANTGELFF. The CDR3 region has the DNA TGTGCCAGCAGCCAAGGAGCGAACACCGGGGAGCTGTTTTTT.

V usage is TRBV27 and J usage is TRBJ1-4; D is unresolved. V lost 6 bases and J lost 6, with 11 bases in between. The CDR3 covers 13 residues. The germline gives CDR1 MNHEY, CDR2 SMNVEV (reference sequence). The CDR3 DNA follows: TGTGCCAGCAGGCCGGGTCTTGATGAAAAACTGTTTTTT. Its protein is CASRPGLDEKLFF.

The chain combines TRBV11-3 with TRBJ2-7; 7 nucleotides agree with TRBD1. This CDR3 region has 13 residues. Unmatched junction bases numbered 6, after V lost 5 bases and J lost 5 bases. The germline V gene encodes CDR1 SGHNT and CDR2 YENEEA. CDR3 protein: CASSRQGLHEQYF. The CDR3, as DNA: TGTGCCAGCAGCCGACAGGGTCTCCACGAGCAGTACTTC. Together with reference TRBV11-3 and TRBJ2-7, the CDR3 gives the full variable domain: EAGVVQSPRYKIIEKKQPVAFWCNPISGHNTLYWYLQNLGQGPELLIRYENEEAVDDSQLPKDRFSAERLKGVDSTLKIQPAELGDSAVYLCASSRQGLHEQYFGPGTRLTVT.

This chain connects TRBV12-5 to TRBJ1-2; D is uncertain. The CDR3 has 12 amino acids. Germline lookup yields CDR1 LGHNT and CDR2 FRNRAP. V was cut by 3 bases and J by 7 bases, with 9 bases left in between. The CDR3 nucleotides are TGTGCTAGTGGTTTCGGGATTGGTGGCTACACCTTC. The encoded protein is CASGFGIGGYTF.

This chain joins TRBV10-1 and TRBJ2-2; a possible D gene is TRBD2 (6 bases). V shed 2 bases and J shed 6 bases, with 10 bases lying between them. The CDR3 loop spans 14 amino acids. CDR1 is WNHNN, CDR2 SYGVQD, per germline (reference sequence). CDR3: CASSERTTAGELFF. The CDR3 DNA is TGCGCCAGCAGTGAGAGGACTACCGCCGGGGAGCTGTTTTTT.

The chain has TRBV3-1 (or the pseudogene TRBV3-2) and TRBJ1-2, with 8 bases identical to TRBD1. CDR1 and CDR2 (germline): LGHDT, YNNKEL (reference sequence). J lost 8 bases, V lost 2 bases, and 7 bases had no gene match. The CDR3 length is 14 residues. The CDR3 loop is CASSQLQGGRGYTF. CDR3 coding DNA: TGTGCCAGCAGCCAATTACAGGGGGGTCGAGGCTACACCTTC.

The chain carries TRBV28 and TRBJ1-1; D is unresolved. CDR1 MDHEN and CDR2 SYDVKM come from the germline V gene. The germline V and J ends were trimmed by 0 bases and 2 bases, with 16 bases remaining between them. The CDR3 is made up of 17 amino acids. As DNA, the CDR3 is TGTGCCAGCAGTTTATGGAGAGTAAACAGCGGAAACACTGAAGCTTTCTTT. Protein: CASSLWRVNSGNTEAFF.

The V call is TRBV5-1, the J call TRBJ2-3; 8 positions agree with TRBD2. Per germline, CDR1 SGHRS and CDR2 YFSETQ. CDR3 length: 16 residues. Germline trimming cut 2 bases from V and 0 bases from J; bases unmatched to any gene: 5. CDR3 sequence (DNA): TGCGCCAGCAGCTTTTTAGCGGGGAGTAGCACAGATACGCAGTATTTT. It specifies CASSFLAGSSTDTQYF.

The count of this clone is one. The chain is built from TRBV30 and TRBJ2-1, with a tentative D call TRBD2 (5 bases). CDR3 length: 13 amino acids. The germline V and J ends were trimmed by 1 base and 6 bases, with 10 bases remaining between them. The germline gives CDR1 GTSNPN, CDR2 SVGIG (reference sequence). The CDR3 sequence: CAWSGSSFNEQFF. Here the CDR3 DNA reads TGTGCCTGGAGTGGATCTAGCTTCAATGAGCAGTTCTTC.

This chain joins TRBV7-6 and TRBJ1-1; D is perhaps TRBD1 (5 bases). This CDR3 region has 14 residues. The germline V and J ends were trimmed by 1 base and 5 bases, with 11 bases remaining between them. Per germline, CDR1 SGHVS and CDR2 FNYEAQ. CDR3 bases: TGTGCCAGCAGCTTAGGACAGAAGATGACTGAAGCTTTCTTT. Protein sequence: CASSLGQKMTEAFF. Full variable domain (rest looked up from reference TRBV7-6 and TRBJ1-1): GAGVSQSPRYKVTKRGQDVALRCDPISGHVSLYWYRQALGQGPEFLTYFNYEAQQDKSGLPNDRFSAERPEGSISTLTIQRTEQRDSAMYRCASSLGQKMTEAFFGQGTRLTVV.

This clone appeared a single time. The rearrangement uses TRBV29-1 and TRBJ1-5, with TRBD1 identical over 7 bases. Germline values: CDR1 SQVTM, CDR2 ANQGSEA. V lost 4 bases and J lost 4; bases outside the gene matches: 10. This CDR3 spans 15 amino acids. The DNA for the CDR3 is TGCAGCGTTGGAAAGGGGAACAGGGGTAATCAGCCCCAGCATTTT. This gives the protein CSVGKGNRGNQPQHF.

The rearrangement links TRBV29-1 to TRBJ1-4; tentatively, D is TRBD1 (6 bases). This CDR3 comprises 12 residues. CDR1 SQVTM and CDR2 ANQGSEA come from the germline V gene. The V end was cut by 1 base, the J end by 11 bases, with 11 bases between. The CDR3 DNA sequence: TGCAGCGTTGAAGGCAGGGGAGACAAACTGTTTTTT. This codes for CSVEGRGDKLFF. The full variable domain, its missing parts supplied by reference TRBV29-1 and TRBJ1-4, is SAVISQKPSRDICQRGTSLTIQCQVDSQVTMMFWYRQQPGQSLTLIATANQGSEATYESGFVIDKFPISRPNLTFSTLTVSNMSPEDSSIYLCSVEGRGDKLFFGSGTQLSVL.

CDR3 in DNA: TGTGCCAGCAGTCCGGACAAAGGAACCTACAATGAGCAGTTCTTC. Its translation: CASSPDKGTYNEQFF. The chain links TRBV7-8 to TRBJ2-1; possibly TRBD1 for D (5 bases). The length of the CDR3 is 15 residues. Between the trimmed V and J ends, which lost 6 bases and 2 bases, there was a span of 14 bases. CDR1 is SGHVS and CDR2 is FQNEAQ in the germline V gene.

This chain links TRBV7-9 with TRBJ2-1, with 8 nucleotides matching TRBD2. V dropped 7 bases and J dropped 5; count of bases not matched to a gene: 13. Germline CDR1 is SEHNR and CDR2 is FQNEAQ (reference sequence). This CDR3 has 16 amino acids. CDR3 protein: CASTFSGLARHNEQFF. The DNA of the CDR3 is TGTGCCAGCACCTTTAGTGGACTAGCACGGCACAATGAGCAGTTCTTC.

The J gene is TRBJ2-2, the V gene TRBV29-1; a weak D match, TRBD2 (5 bases). V gave up 4 bases and J gave up 5 bases, with 14 bases separating them. CDR3 length: 14 residues. Germline CDR1 SQVTM, CDR2 ANQGSEA. CDR3 loop: CSVGNLRGTGELFF. DNA of the CDR3: TGCAGCGTTGGTAATTTACGGGGAACCGGGGAGCTGTTTTTT.